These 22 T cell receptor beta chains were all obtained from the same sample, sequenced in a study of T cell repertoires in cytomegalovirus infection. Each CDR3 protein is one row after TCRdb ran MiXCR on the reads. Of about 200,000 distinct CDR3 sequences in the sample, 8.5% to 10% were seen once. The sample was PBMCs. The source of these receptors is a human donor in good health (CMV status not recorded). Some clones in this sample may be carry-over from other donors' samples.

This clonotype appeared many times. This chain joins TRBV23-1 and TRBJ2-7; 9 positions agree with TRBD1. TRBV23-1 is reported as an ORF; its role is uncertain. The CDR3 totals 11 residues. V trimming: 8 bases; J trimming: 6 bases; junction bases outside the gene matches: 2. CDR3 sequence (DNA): TGCGCCAGCCTGGGACAGGGCGAGCAGTACTTC. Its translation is CASLGQGEQYF.

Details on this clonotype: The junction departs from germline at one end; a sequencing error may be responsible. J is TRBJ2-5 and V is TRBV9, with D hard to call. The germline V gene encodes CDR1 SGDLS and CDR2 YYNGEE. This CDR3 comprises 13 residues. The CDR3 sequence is CTSSPQSSETQYF. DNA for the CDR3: TGTACCAGCAGCCCCCAGTCCTCCGAGACCCAGTACTTC.

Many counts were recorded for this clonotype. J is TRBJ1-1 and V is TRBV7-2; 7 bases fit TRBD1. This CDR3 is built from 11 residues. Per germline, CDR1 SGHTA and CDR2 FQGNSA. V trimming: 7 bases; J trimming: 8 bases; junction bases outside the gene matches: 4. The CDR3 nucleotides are TGTGCCAGCACCGGGACAGTGGAAGCTTTCTTT. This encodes CASTGTVEAFF.

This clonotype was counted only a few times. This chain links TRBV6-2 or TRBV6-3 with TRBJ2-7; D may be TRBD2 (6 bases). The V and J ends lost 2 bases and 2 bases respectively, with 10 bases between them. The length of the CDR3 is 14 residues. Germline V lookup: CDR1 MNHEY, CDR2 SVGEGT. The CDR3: CASSYAGPTYEQYF. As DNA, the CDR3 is TGTGCCAGCAGTTACGCGGGACCCACCTACGAGCAGTACTTC.

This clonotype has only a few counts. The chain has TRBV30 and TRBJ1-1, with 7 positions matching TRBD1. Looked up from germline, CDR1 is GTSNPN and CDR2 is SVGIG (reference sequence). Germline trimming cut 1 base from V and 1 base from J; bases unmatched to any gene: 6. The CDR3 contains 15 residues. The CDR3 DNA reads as TGTGCCTGGAGTGCAGCCGGGACAGAGAACACTGAAGCTTTCTTT. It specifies CAWSAAGTENTEAFF.

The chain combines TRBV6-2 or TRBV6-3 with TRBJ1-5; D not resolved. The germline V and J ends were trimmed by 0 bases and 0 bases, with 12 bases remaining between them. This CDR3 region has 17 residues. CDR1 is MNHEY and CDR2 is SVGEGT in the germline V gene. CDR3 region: CASSYSSAFYSNQPQHF. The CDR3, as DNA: TGTGCCAGCAGTTACTCATCGGCCTTCTATAGCAATCAGCCCCAGCATTTT.

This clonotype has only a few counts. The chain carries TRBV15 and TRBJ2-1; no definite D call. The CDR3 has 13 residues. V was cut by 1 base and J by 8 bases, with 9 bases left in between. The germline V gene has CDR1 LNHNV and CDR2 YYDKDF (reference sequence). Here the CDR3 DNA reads TGTGCCACCAGCAGAGCCACCGTCGATGAGCAGTTCTTC. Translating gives CATSRATVDEQFF.

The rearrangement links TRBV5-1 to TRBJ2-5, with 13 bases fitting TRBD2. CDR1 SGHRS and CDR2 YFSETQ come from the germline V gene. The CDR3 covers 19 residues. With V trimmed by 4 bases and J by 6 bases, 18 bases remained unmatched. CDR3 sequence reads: CASSRGLAGARSGSQTQYF. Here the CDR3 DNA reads TGCGCCAGCAGCCGCGGACTAGCGGGGGCTCGAAGCGGGTCACAGACCCAGTACTTC.

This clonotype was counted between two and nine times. The DNA for the CDR3 is TGTGCCACCAGCAGAGATTCGGGCCTCAATCAGCCCCAGCATTTT. Protein sequence: CATSRDSGLNQPQHF. The chain couples TRBV15 to TRBJ1-5; no clear D. CDR1 and CDR2 (germline): LNHNV, YYDKDF (reference sequence). The CDR3 length is 15 residues. Between the trimmed V and J ends, which lost 0 bases and 3 bases, there was a span of 9 bases.

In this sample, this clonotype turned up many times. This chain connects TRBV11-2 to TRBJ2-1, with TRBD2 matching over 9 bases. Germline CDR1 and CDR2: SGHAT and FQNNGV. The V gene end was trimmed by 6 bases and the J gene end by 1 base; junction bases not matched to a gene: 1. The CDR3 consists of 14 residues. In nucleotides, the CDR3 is TGTGCCAGCAGGAGCGGGGGGTCCTACAATGAGCAGTTCTTC. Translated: CASRSGGSYNEQFF.

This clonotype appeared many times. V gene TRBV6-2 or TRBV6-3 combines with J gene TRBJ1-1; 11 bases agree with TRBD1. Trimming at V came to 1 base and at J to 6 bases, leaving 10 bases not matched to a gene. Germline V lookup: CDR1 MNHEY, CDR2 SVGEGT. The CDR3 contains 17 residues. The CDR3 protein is CASSYFPGQGGQAEAFF. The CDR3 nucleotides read TGTGCCAGCAGTTACTTCCCGGGACAGGGGGGCCAAGCTGAAGCTTTCTTT.

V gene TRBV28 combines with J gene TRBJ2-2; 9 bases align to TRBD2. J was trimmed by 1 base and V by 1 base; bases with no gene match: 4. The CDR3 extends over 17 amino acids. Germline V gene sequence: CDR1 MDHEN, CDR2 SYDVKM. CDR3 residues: CASSLFLAGQNTGELFF. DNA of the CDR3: TGTGCCAGCAGTTTATTTCTAGCGGGGCAGAACACCGGGGAGCTGTTTTTT.

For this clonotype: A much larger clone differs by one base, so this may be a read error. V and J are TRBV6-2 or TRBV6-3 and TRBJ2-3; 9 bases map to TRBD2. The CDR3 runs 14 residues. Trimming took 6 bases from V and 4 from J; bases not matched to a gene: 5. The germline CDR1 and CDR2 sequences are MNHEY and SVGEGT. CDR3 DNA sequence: TGTGCCAGCAGGTTAGCGGGAGAATCAGATACGCAGTATTTT. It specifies CASRLAGESDTQYF.

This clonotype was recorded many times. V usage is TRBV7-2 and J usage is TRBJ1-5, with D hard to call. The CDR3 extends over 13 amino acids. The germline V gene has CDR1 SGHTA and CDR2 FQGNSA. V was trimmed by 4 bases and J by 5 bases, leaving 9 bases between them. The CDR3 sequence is CASSWRADQPQHF. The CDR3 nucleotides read TGTGCCAGCAGCTGGCGGGCCGATCAGCCCCAGCATTTT.

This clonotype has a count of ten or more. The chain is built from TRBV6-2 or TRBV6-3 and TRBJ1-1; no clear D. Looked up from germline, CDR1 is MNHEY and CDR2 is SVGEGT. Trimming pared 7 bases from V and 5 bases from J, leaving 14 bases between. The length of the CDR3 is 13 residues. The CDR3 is CASTPKWLTEAFF. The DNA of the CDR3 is TGTGCCAGCACCCCCAAGTGGCTAACTGAAGCTTTCTTT.

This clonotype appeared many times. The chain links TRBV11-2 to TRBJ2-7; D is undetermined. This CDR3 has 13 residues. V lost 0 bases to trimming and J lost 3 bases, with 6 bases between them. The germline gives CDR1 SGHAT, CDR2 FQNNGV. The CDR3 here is CASSLDRNYEQYF. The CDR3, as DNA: TGTGCCAGCAGCTTAGACAGGAACTACGAGCAGTACTTC.

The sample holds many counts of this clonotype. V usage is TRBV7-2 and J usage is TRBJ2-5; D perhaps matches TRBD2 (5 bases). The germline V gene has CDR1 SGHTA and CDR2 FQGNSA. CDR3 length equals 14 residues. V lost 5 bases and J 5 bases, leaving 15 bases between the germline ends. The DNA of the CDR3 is TGTGCCAGCAGCCCGAGCGGCGAGAGGGAGACCCAGTACTTC. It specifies CASSPSGERETQYF.

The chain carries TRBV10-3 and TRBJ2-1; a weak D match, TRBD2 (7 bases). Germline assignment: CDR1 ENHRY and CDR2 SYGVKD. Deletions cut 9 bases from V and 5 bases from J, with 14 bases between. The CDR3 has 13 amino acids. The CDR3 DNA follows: TGTGCCATTATGGGAGGGGGGGACAATGAGCAGTTCTTC. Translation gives CAIMGGGDNEQFF.

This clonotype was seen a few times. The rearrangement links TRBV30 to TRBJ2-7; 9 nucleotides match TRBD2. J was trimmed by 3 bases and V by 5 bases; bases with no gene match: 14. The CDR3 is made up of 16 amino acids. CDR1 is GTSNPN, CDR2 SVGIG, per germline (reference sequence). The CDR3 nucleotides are TGTGCCTGGCGTGACGAGTATAGCGGGGGAAACTACGAGCAGTACTTC. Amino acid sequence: CAWRDEYSGGNYEQYF.

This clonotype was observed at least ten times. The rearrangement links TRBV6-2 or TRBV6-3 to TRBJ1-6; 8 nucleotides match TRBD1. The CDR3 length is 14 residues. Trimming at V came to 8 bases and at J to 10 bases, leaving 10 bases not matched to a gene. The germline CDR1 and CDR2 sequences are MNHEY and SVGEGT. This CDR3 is CASGSRGQRSPLHF. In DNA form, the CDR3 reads TGTGCCAGCGGCTCCAGGGGGCAAAGATCACCCCTCCACTTT.

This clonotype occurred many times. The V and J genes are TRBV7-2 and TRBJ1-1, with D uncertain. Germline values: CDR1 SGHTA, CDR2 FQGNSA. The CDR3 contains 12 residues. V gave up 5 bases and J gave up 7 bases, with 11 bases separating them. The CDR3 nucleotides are TGTGCCAGCAGCCCGTATCTTGGTGAAGCTTTCTTT. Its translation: CASSPYLGEAFF.

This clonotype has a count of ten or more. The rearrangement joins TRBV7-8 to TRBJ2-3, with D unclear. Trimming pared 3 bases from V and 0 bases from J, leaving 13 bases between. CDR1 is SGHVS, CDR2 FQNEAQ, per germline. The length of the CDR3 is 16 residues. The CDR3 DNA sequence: TGTGCCAGCAGCTTCCGGCTGCAATCTAGCACAGATACGCAGTATTTT. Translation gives CASSFRLQSSTDTQYF.